One and the same sample provided the 32 T cell receptor beta chains below, sequenced in a study of blood T cell repertoires in COVID-19. TCRdb's table, derived via immunoSEQ multiplex PCR, lists solely in-frame clones and lacks some. This sample has some 250,000 clones, with nearly 90% found just once. Sequencing input: peripheral blood. These receptors were collected from a woman aged 25 to 39 with acute or convalescent COVID-19.

The rearrangement joins TRBV19 to TRBJ2-1; possibly TRBD1 for D (5 bases). CDR1 and CDR2 from the germline V gene are LNHDA and SQIVND (reference sequence). This CDR3 comprises 15 residues. The V end lost 7 bases, the J end lost 7 bases, and 20 bases lay between the germline ends. CDR3 in DNA: TGTGCCAGTAACATGGGGCAGGGTAACCTTAATGAGCAGTTCTTC. Amino acid sequence: CASNMGQGNLNEQFF.

The chain couples TRBV7-3 to TRBJ2-1; tentatively, D is TRBD2 (5 bases). The CDR3 covers 15 residues. Trimming took 5 bases from V and 2 from J, leaving 13 bases between them. The germline CDR1 and CDR2 sequences are SGHTA and FQGTGA. The CDR3 sequence is CASSPSRGPYNEQFF. CDR3 sequence (DNA): TGTGCCAGCAGCCCAAGTAGAGGGCCCTACAATGAGCAGTTCTTC.

The chain has TRBV3-1 (or the pseudogene TRBV3-2) and TRBJ2-1; D is possibly TRBD1 (5 bases). This CDR3 contains 12 residues. In germline, CDR1 is LGHDT, CDR2 YNNKEL (reference sequence). Trimming cost V 4 bases and J 9 bases, with 10 bases left between them. The CDR3 region has the DNA TGTGCCAGCAGCCTGACAGTAACTGAGCAGTTCTTC. It is translated as CASSLTVTEQFF.

V is TRBV6-2 or TRBV6-3 and J is TRBJ2-7, with D maybe TRBD2 (6 bases). The CDR3 has 16 amino acids. V dropped 0 bases and J dropped 3 bases, with 15 bases sitting between them. CDR1 and CDR2 from the germline V gene are MNHEY and SVGEGT. In nucleotides, the CDR3 is TGTGCCAGCAGTTACTCGACCGACGGGACTTTCTACGAGCAGTACTTC. It specifies CASSYSTDGTFYEQYF.

This clone was detected once. This sequence joins TRBV27 and TRBJ2-1; 11 bases agree with TRBD2. The ends lost 0 bases at V and 5 bases at J; junction bases unmatched: 3. Germline CDR1 reads MNHEY; CDR2 reads SMNVEV (reference sequence). CDR3 length equals 16 residues. The CDR3 reads CASSLSMGLADNEQFF. As DNA, the CDR3 is TGTGCCAGCAGTTTATCGATGGGACTAGCGGACAATGAGCAGTTCTTC.

This clone was observed once. The rearrangement uses TRBV20-1 and TRBJ2-7; D unresolved. The CDR3 totals 14 residues. Germline lookup yields CDR1 DFQATT and CDR2 SNEGSKA (reference sequence). Trimming shortened V by 3 bases and J by 6 bases, and 18 bases separated the two germline ends. CDR3 sequence reads: CSASPARIIGEQYF. In nucleotides, the CDR3 is TGCAGTGCTAGTCCGGCTAGAATAATCGGCGAGCAGTACTTC.

This clone was observed a few times. V gene TRBV24-1 combines with J gene TRBJ1-4; 11 bases align to TRBD1. V was pared by 6 bases and J by 5 bases, with 7 bases of the junction left unmatched. This CDR3 is built from 16 residues. Germline V gives CDR1 KGHDR, CDR2 SFDVKD. CDR3 protein: CATSLRRDRGNEKLFF. CDR3 DNA: TGTGCCACCAGTTTAAGGCGGGACAGGGGGAATGAAAAACTGTTTTTT.

CDR3 loop: CASAAAGRANIQYF. In DNA form, the CDR3 reads TGTGCCTCCGCTGCGGCGGGGCGGGCAAACATTCAGTACTTC. V usage is TRBV19 and J usage is TRBJ2-4; TRBD2 might be the D (6 bases). The V end was cut by 11 bases, the J end by 6 bases, with 20 bases between. Germline CDR1 is LNHDA and CDR2 is SQIVND (reference sequence). This CDR3 spans 14 amino acids.

The J gene is TRBJ2-7, the V gene TRBV4-3; 7 nucleotides line up with TRBD1. This CDR3 region has 13 residues. The germline CDR1 and CDR2 sequences are LGHNA and YSLEER. The trim removed 4 bases at V and 3 bases at J, leaving 3 bases unmatched. The CDR3 DNA reads TGCGCCAGCAGCCCCGACAGGGACTACGAGCAGTACTTC. It encodes CASSPDRDYEQYF.

CDR3: CASSTAGLAANEQFF. CDR3 sequence (DNA): TGTGCCAGCAGCACAGCGGGACTAGCGGCCAATGAGCAGTTCTTC. V and J are TRBV3-1 (or the pseudogene TRBV3-2) and TRBJ2-1, with 11 nucleotides matching TRBD2. The CDR3 spans 15 residues. Per germline, CDR1 LGHDT and CDR2 YNNKEL (reference sequence). Trimming took 5 bases from V and 6 from J; bases not matched to a gene: 6.

The J gene is TRBJ1-3, the V gene TRBV11-3; the D is unclear. This CDR3 has 14 amino acids. CDR1 and CDR2 (germline): SGHNT, YENEEA. The ends were cut back, 1 base at V and 1 base at J, with 5 bases in the middle. This chain's CDR3 is CASSLGGSGNTIYF. DNA of the CDR3: TGTGCCAGCAGCTTAGGAGGGTCTGGAAACACCATATATTTT.

The V gene is TRBV15, the J gene TRBJ2-1; 9 nucleotides line up with TRBD2. The V gene end was trimmed by 8 bases and the J gene end by 8 bases; junction bases not matched to a gene: 10. The CDR3 extends over 14 amino acids. The germline V gene encodes CDR1 LNHNV and CDR2 YYDKDF (reference sequence). The CDR3 nucleotides are TGTGCCACCCAACCGGGACTAGCTTCCCATGAGCAGTTCTTC. Translating it yields CATQPGLASHEQFF.

This chain uses TRBV25-1 with TRBJ2-5; 10 nucleotides match TRBD1. Per the germline V gene, CDR1 is MGHDK and CDR2 is SYGVNS. The CDR3 runs 13 residues. Trimming removed 6 bases from V and 4 bases from J; junction bases left unmatched: 2. CDR3 bases: TGTGCCAGCAGAGACAGGGGGCGAGAGACCCAGTACTTC. Translation gives CASRDRGRETQYF.

The chain links TRBV7-2 to TRBJ1-1; D gene unclear. CDR3 length: 14 amino acids. V was pared by 6 bases and J by 0 bases, with 11 bases between. Germline CDR1 and CDR2: SGHTA and FQGNSA. Written as DNA, the CDR3 is TGTGCCAGCAGGGAGGACCCCCTGAACACTGAAGCTTTCTTT. Protein sequence: CASREDPLNTEAFF. The full variable domain, in which reference TRBV7-2 and TRBJ1-1 provide the parts outside the CDR3, is GAGVSQSPSNKVTEKGKDVELRCDPISGHTALYWYRQSLGQGLEFLIYFQGNSAPDKSGLPSDRFSAERTGGSVSTLTIQRTQQEDSAVYLCASREDPLNTEAFFGQGTRLTVV.

The V call is TRBV6-5, the J call TRBJ2-1; TRBD2 agrees at 8 bases. The CDR3 covers 13 residues. Losses at the gene ends were 11 bases for V and 1 base for J; bases not matched to a gene: 4. CDR1 and CDR2 from the germline V gene are MNHEY and SVGAGI. The CDR3 coding sequence is TGTGCCGCAGGGACTAGATCCTACAATGAGCAGTTCTTC. It yields the protein CAAGTRSYNEQFF.

This chain links TRBV19 with TRBJ2-1, with D maybe TRBD2 (5 bases). The V gene's germline CDR1 is LNHDA and CDR2 SQIVND (reference sequence). V was shortened by 4 bases and J by 10 bases, with 11 bases between the two germline ends. The CDR3 covers 12 residues. The CDR3 is CASSTTGNEQFF. The CDR3 DNA sequence: TGTGCCAGTAGTACGACCGGGAACGAGCAGTTCTTC.

The gene calls are TRBV7-9 and TRBJ2-7; D is ambiguous. The CDR3 is 19 amino acids. Germline V lookup: CDR1 SEHNR, CDR2 FQNEAQ (reference sequence). V was clipped by 5 bases and J by 2 bases, with 28 bases between them. This chain's CDR3 is CASSTISDSSPYRAYEQYF. The CDR3 bases are TGTGCCAGCAGCACCATCTCTGACTCCAGCCCCTACCGTGCCTACGAGCAGTACTTC.

The chain couples TRBV7-7 to TRBJ2-2, with D unresolved. The CDR3 has 12 residues. CDR1 and CDR2 from the germline V gene are SSHAT and FNYEAQ (reference sequence). Between the trimmed V and J ends, which lost 5 bases and 4 bases, there was a span of 5 bases. In DNA form, the CDR3 reads TGTGCCAGCAGCCCAGGCACCGGGGAGCTGTTTTTT. It translates to CASSPGTGELFF.

This chain connects TRBV7-2 to TRBJ2-1, with 10 bases identical to TRBD2. With 1 base clipped from V and 9 bases from J, the junction kept 6 bases outside the gene matches. The CDR3 spans 15 residues. Per the germline V gene, CDR1 is SGHTA and CDR2 is FQGNSA. This chain's CDR3 is CASSLDSGRIPEQFF. The CDR3 DNA follows: TGTGCCAGCAGCTTAGATAGCGGGAGGATTCCTGAGCAGTTCTTC.

This chain links TRBV14 with TRBJ2-5; TRBD2 might be the D (5 bases). This CDR3 comprises 15 residues. Germline assignment: CDR1 SGHDN and CDR2 FVKESK. V lost 2 bases and J lost 5, with 15 bases in between. CDR3 DNA sequence: TGTGCCAGCAGCCAATTAAGCCGCGGGCTGGAGACCCAGTACTTC. Amino acid sequence: CASSQLSRGLETQYF.

By share, this clone ranks as medium-sized. The chain carries TRBV6-1 and TRBJ2-2, with D maybe TRBD1 (6 bases). CDR1 and CDR2 from the germline V gene are MNHNS and SASEGT. The CDR3 spans 14 residues. Trimming shortened V by 1 base and J by 3 bases, and 6 bases separated the two germline ends. CDR3 coding DNA: TGTGCCAGCAGTGAAGGGACAGACACCGGGGAGCTGTTTTTT. Protein sequence: CASSEGTDTGELFF.

V is TRBV11-2 and J is TRBJ1-1; the D gene is possibly TRBD1 (5 bases). The CDR3 is made up of 14 amino acids. Trimming shortened V by 5 bases and J by 10 bases, and 20 bases separated the two germline ends. The germline CDR1 and CDR2 sequences are SGHAT and FQNNGV. The CDR3 spells CASSIISQGGSAFF. The CDR3 DNA reads as TGTGCCAGCAGCATAATCTCCCAGGGTGGGTCAGCTTTCTTT.

The chain uses TRBV30 and TRBJ2-7, with D maybe TRBD1 (6 bases). Between the trimmed V and J ends, which lost 4 bases and 4 bases, there was a span of 17 bases. This CDR3 comprises 14 residues. CDR1 is GTSNPN, CDR2 SVGIG, per germline (reference sequence). For the CDR3, the DNA is TGTGCCTGGACCCCCCCGACAGGAACTTACGAGCAGTACTTC. Its translation: CAWTPPTGTYEQYF.

This chain's CDR3 is CASSLLTGTYEQYF. CDR3 DNA sequence: TGCGCCAGCAGCTTGCTCACAGGGACCTACGAGCAGTACTTC. This rearrangement joins TRBV5-1 to TRBJ2-7, with a tentative D call TRBD1 (6 bases). Germline CDR1 and CDR2: SGHRS and YFSETQ. Trimming took off 1 base at V and 2 bases at J, with 10 bases between the two ends. CDR3 length: 14 residues. Complete variable domain (other parts from reference TRBV5-1 and TRBJ2-7): KAGVTQTPRYLIKTRGQQVTLSCSPISGHRSVSWYQQTPGQGLQFLFEYFSETQRNKGNFPGRFSGRQFSNSRSEMNVSTLELGDSALYLCASSLLTGTYEQYFGPGTRLTVT.

This clone was seen only once. This sequence joins TRBV20-1 and TRBJ2-1; the match to TRBD1 covers 9 bases. With V trimmed by 4 bases and J by 4 bases, 5 bases remained unmatched. The CDR3 extends over 14 amino acids. CDR1 and CDR2 from the germline V gene are DFQATT and SNEGSKA (reference sequence). The CDR3: CSANDRGIYNEQFF. The CDR3 bases are TGCAGTGCTAATGACAGGGGGATTTACAATGAGCAGTTCTTC.

CDR3 coding DNA: TGTGCCAGCTCACCAACTAGCGGCACAGATACGCAGTATTTT. Amino acid sequence: CASSPTSGTDTQYF. The chain employs TRBV18 and TRBJ2-3, with 7 bases identical to TRBD2. CDR3 length equals 14 residues. Germline trimming cut 2 bases from V and 1 base from J; bases unmatched to any gene: 0. Per germline, CDR1 KGHSH and CDR2 LQKENI. Based on the CDR3 plus reference TRBV18 and TRBJ2-3, the full variable domain is NAGVMQNPRHLVRRRGQEARLRCSPMKGHSHVYWYRQLPEEGLKFMVYLQKENIIDESGMPKERFSAEFPKEGPSILRIQQVVRGDSAAYFCASSPTSGTDTQYFGPGTRLTVL.

The chain employs TRBV5-1 and TRBJ2-7; D perhaps matches TRBD2 (5 bases). Germline lookup yields CDR1 SGHRS and CDR2 YFSETQ. The CDR3 is 13 amino acids. Trimming left V 4 bases short and J 6 bases short, with 14 bases between. The CDR3 is CASSEGSMGEQYF. Here the CDR3 DNA reads TGCGCCAGCAGCGAGGGAAGCATGGGCGAGCAGTACTTC.

The chain links TRBV3-1 (or the pseudogene TRBV3-2) to TRBJ2-7; TRBD2 matches at 13 bases. The V gene end was trimmed by 2 bases and the J gene end by 3 bases; junction bases not matched to a gene: 10. The CDR3 is 18 residues long. Per the germline V gene, CDR1 is LGHDT and CDR2 is YNNKEL (reference sequence). This chain's CDR3 is CASSQSTSGRSSNYEQYF. In DNA form, the CDR3 reads TGTGCCAGCAGCCAATCGACTAGCGGGAGGAGCAGCAACTACGAGCAGTACTTC.

The rearrangement links TRBV19 to TRBJ1-3; maybe TRBD1 (6 bases). The CDR3 is 15 amino acids. The germline V gene has CDR1 LNHDA and CDR2 SQIVND (reference sequence). Between the trimmed V and J ends, which lost 6 bases and 4 bases, there was a span of 16 bases. The DNA of the CDR3 is TGTGCCAGTAGCTCCGGGGGGGCAAGCGGAAACACCATATATTTT. Residues: CASSSGGASGNTIYF. The full variable domain, rest sourced from reference TRBV19 and TRBJ1-3, is DGGITQSPKYLFRKEGQNVTLSCEQNLNHDAMYWYRQDPGQGLRLIYYSQIVNDFQKGDIAEGYSVSREKKESFPLTVTSAQKNPTAFYLCASSSGGASGNTIYFGEGSWLTVV.

The rearrangement links TRBV30 to TRBJ2-1; TRBD2 matches at 11 bases. The CDR3 has 16 residues. Trimming took 6 bases from V and 4 from J; bases not matched to a gene: 11. CDR1 is GTSNPN and CDR2 is SVGIG in the germline V gene (reference sequence). In DNA, the CDR3 is TGTGCCTGCCGATCAACCGGGACTAGCGGTTACAATGAGCAGTTCTTC. It codes for CACRSTGTSGYNEQFF.

This clone was observed a single time. The chain joins TRBV28 to TRBJ1-1; 7 bases agree with TRBD1. The J segment lost 3 bases and the V segment lost 6 bases, leaving 1 base of the junction unmatched. This CDR3 is 12 amino acids long. Germline values: CDR1 MDHEN, CDR2 SYDVKM. The CDR3 spells CASSDRDTEAFF. In DNA form, the CDR3 reads TGTGCCAGCAGCGACAGGGACACTGAAGCTTTCTTT. Looking up the rest from reference TRBV28 and TRBJ1-1 gives the full variable domain: DVKVTQSSRYLVKRTGEKVFLECVQDMDHENMFWYRQDPGLGLRLIYFSYDVKMKEKGDIPEGYSVSREKKERFSLILESASTNQTSMYLCASSDRDTEAFFGQGTRLTVV.

The chain uses TRBV9 and TRBJ2-5, with 10 bases aligning to TRBD2. V gave up 3 bases and J gave up 7 bases; unmatched junction bases: 12. This CDR3 comprises 16 residues. The germline V gene encodes CDR1 SGDLS and CDR2 YYNGEE. CDR3 coding DNA: TGTGCCAGCAGCGCCCCTAGAGCGGGAGGGCCGGGGACCCAGTACTTC. It translates to CASSAPRAGGPGTQYF.